These 3 T cell receptor beta chains were all obtained from the same sample, sequenced in a study of cytomegalovirus exposure and HLA in healthy donors. Sequenced by immunoSEQ multiplex PCR; TCRdb stores in-frame clones only, minus some. This table has under 350,000 clones, approximately 86% appearing once. Sequenced input: PBMCs. Receptor source: a woman under 30 in good health and CMV-seronegative.

This sequence joins TRBV7-9 and TRBJ1-5; 9 bases align to TRBD1. The CDR3 runs 15 residues. CDR1 is SEHNR, CDR2 FQNEAQ, per germline (reference sequence). V shed 6 bases, J shed 1 base, and the junction held 4 bases outside the gene matches. CDR3 loop: CASSWDRESNQPQHF. The CDR3 region has the DNA TGTGCCAGCAGTTGGGACAGGGAAAGCAATCAGCCCCAGCATTTT.

The chain has TRBV7-9 and TRBJ1-1; TRBD1 might be the D (6 bases). Germline V gene data show CDR1 as SEHNR and CDR2 as FQNEAQ (reference sequence). The CDR3 sequence is 14 residues long. Trimming took 1 base from V and 11 from J, leaving 17 bases between them. The CDR3 coding sequence is TGTGCCAGCAGCTTAGGCACAGGGTCTGGTCGGGCTTTCTTT. Translation: CASSLGTGSGRAFF. Combining the CDR3 with reference TRBV7-9 and TRBJ1-1 gives the whole variable domain DTGVSQNPRHKITKRGQNVTFRCDPISEHNRLYWYRQTLGQGPEFLTYFQNEAQLEKSRLLSDRFSAERPKGSFSTLEIQRTEQGDSAMYLCASSLGTGSGRAFFGQGTRLTVV.

Regarding this clone: The junction does not match germline at one end; this may be a read error. V is TRBV2 and J is TRBJ1-5, with 7 bases lining up with TRBD1. The CDR3 is 14 amino acids. CDR1 and CDR2 from the germline V gene are SNHLY and FYNNEI. The CDR3 DNA reads as TGTGCCAGCAGGGAAGGGACAGTAAATCAGCCCCAGCATTTT. Translated: CASREGTVNQPQHF.